These T cell receptor beta chains were read from a single sample in a study of cytomegalovirus exposure and HLA in healthy donors. Sequencing used immunoSEQ multiplex PCR; TCRdb keeps in-frame clones, though not all of them. The table has 150,000 to 200,000 clones, around 80% seen once; the top ten hold 1.5% to 2%. The sequencing sample was made of PBMCs. These receptors originate from a man aged 40-49 years in good health and CMV-seropositive. The CDR3 runs from the conserved cysteine through the conserved F or W. The D gene is left open where the match is weak. Clone size is given for some rows only: seen once, a few or many times, or a class if the clone is expanded.

>.|few|14|TRBV21-1|TRBJ1-1
CASSFDPGGTEAFF
TGTGCCAGCAGCTTTGACCCGGGGGGCACTGAAGCTTTCTTT
>TRBD1|.|15|TRBV5-4|TRBJ2-1
CASGGPGQAYNEQFF
TGTGCCAGCGGGGGACCGGGACAGGCCTACAATGAGCAGTTCTTC
>TRBD2|.|17|TRBV4-3|TRBJ2-1
CASSLLGSGIQRGEQFF
TGCGCCAGCAGCCTGTTGGGTAGCGGGATTCAACGTGGTGAGCAGTTCTTC
>TRBD1|.|13|TRBV29-1|TRBJ1-2
CSVDRGRGYGYTF
TGCAGCGTTGACAGGGGGCGAGGCTATGGCTACACCTTC
>.|.|14|TRBV14|TRBJ1-1
CASSQASGYTEAFF
TGTGCCAGCAGCCAAGCGTCAGGTTACACTGAAGCTTTCTTT
>.|.|12|TRBV2|TRBJ2-7
CASRTGTYEQYF
TGTGCCAGTAGAACCGGGACCTACGAGCAGTACTTC
>.|.|13|TRBV15|TRBJ1-4
CATRGRAEEKLFF
TGTGCCACCAGGGGGAGAGCAGAAGAAAAACTGTTTTTT
>TRBD1|.|19|TRBV7-6|TRBJ2-1
CASRLFKGNGQGPYNEQFF
TGTGCCAGCAGATTATTCAAAGGGAATGGACAGGGTCCCTACAATGAGCAGTTCTTC
>.|.|14|TRBV5-4|TRBJ2-7
CASSPTWAMSEQYF
TGTGCCAGCAGCCCCACATGGGCTATGAGCGAGCAGTACTTC
>.|.|12|TRBV6-5|TRBJ1-2
CASSGSNYGYTF
TGTGCCAGCAGTGGCTCTAACTATGGCTACACCTTC
>.|.|14|TRBV7-9|TRBJ2-1
CASSLAGVFYEQFF
TGTGCCAGCAGCTTAGCGGGAGTCTTCTATGAGCAGTTCTTC
>.|.|11|TRBV27|TRBJ2-7
CASILWGEKYF
TGTGCCAGCATACTTTGGGGGGAAAAGTACTTC
>TRBD2|.|16|TRBV6-5|TRBJ2-2
CASSYSRTRETGELFF
TGTGCCAGCAGTTACTCTCGGACTAGAGAGACCGGGGAGCTGTTTTTT
>.|.|13|TRBV18|TRBJ1-5
CASSPDRNQPQHF
TGTGCCAGCTCACCGGACAGAAATCAGCCCCAGCATTTT
>.|.|12|TRBV29-1|TRBJ2-7
CSVVDRSEWQYF
TGCAGCGTCGTTGACAGGTCCGAGTGGCAGTACTTC
>TRBD1|.|13|TRBV5-5|TRBJ1-2
CASSPTGEGGYTF
TGTGCCAGCAGCCCCACAGGGGAAGGTGGCTACACCTTC
>.|.|14|TRBV2|TRBJ2-7
CASSPNRATYEQYF
TGTGCCAGCAGTCCGAACAGGGCTACCTACGAGCAGTACTTC
>TRBD1|.|13|TRBV10-3|TRBJ1-5
CASAGQANQPQHF
TGTGCCAGCGCGGGACAGGCCAATCAGCCCCAGCATTTT
>.|.|13|TRBV9|TRBJ2-7
CASSVGLRDEQYF
TGTGCCAGCAGCGTAGGCCTCAGGGACGAGCAGTACTTC
>TRBD2|.|15|TRBV15|TRBJ2-5
CATSRLAGEGETQYF
TGTGCCACCAGTAGACTAGCGGGAGAAGGGGAGACCCAGTACTTC